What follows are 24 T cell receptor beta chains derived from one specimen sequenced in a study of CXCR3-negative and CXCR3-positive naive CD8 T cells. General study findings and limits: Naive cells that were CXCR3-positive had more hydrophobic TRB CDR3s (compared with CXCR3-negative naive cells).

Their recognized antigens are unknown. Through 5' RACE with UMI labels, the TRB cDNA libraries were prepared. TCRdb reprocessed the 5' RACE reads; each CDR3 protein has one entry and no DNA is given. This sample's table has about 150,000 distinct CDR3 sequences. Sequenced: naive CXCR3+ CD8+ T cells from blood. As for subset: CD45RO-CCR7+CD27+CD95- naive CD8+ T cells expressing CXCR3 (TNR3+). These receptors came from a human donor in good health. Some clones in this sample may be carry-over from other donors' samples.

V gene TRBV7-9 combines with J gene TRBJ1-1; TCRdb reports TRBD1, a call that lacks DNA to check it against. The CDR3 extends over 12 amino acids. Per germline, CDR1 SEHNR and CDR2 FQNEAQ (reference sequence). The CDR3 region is CATLGENTEAFF.

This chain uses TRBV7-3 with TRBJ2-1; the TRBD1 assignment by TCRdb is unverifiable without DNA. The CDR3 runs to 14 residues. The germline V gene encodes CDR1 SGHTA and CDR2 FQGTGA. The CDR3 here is CASSPELRDAEQFF.

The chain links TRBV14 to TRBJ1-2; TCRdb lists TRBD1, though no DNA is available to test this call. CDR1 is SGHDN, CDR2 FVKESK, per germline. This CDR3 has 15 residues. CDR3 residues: CASSQDADRGYGYTF. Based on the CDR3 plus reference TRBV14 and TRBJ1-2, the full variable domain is EAGVTQFPSHSVIEKGQTVTLRCDPISGHDNLYWYRRVMGKEIKFLLHFVKESKQDESGMPNNRFLAERTGGTYSTLKVQPAELEDSGVYFCASSQDADRGYGYTFGSGTRLTVV.

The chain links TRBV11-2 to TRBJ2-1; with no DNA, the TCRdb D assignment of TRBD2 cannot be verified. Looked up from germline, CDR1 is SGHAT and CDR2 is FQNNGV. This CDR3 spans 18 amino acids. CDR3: CASSPPAIAGGHAFEQFF. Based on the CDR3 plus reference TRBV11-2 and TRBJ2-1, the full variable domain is EAGVAQSPRYKIIEKRQSVAFWCNPISGHATLYWYQQILGQGPKLLIQFQNNGVVDDSQLPKDRFSAERLKGVDSTLKIQPAKLEDSAVYLCASSPPAIAGGHAFEQFFGPGTRLTVL.

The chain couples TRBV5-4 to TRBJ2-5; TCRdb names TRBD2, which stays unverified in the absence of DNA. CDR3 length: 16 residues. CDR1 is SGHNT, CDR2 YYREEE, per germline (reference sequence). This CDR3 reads CASSFKVLAVQETQYF.

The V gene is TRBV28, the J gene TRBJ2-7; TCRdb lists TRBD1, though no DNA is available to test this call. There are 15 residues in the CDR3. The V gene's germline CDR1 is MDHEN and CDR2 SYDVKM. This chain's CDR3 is CASSLGTGTSYEQYF.

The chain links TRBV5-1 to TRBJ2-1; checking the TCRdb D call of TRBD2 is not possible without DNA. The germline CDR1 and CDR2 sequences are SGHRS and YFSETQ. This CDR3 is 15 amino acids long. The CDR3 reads CASNEGGMAYNEQFF.

The CDR3 loop reads CATSIGGLDYNEQFF. The rearrangement uses TRBV15 and TRBJ2-1; TCRdb calls TRBD1, which cannot be checked without DNA. Germline CDR1 reads LNHNV; CDR2 reads YYDKDF (reference sequence). CDR3 length: 15 residues.

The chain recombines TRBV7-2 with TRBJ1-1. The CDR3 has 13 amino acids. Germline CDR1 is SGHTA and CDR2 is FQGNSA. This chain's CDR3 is CASSPRSNTEAFF.

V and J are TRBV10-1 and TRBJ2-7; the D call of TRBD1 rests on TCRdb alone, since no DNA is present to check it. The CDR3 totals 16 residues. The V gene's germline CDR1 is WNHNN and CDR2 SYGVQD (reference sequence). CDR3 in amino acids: CASRQFPQGAHYEQYF.

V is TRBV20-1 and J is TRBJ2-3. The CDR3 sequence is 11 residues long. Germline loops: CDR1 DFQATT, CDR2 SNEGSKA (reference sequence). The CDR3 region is CSVLVTDTQYF.

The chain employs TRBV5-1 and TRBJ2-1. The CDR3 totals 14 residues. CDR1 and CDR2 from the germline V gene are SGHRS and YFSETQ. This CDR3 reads CASSFTQVWDEQFF.

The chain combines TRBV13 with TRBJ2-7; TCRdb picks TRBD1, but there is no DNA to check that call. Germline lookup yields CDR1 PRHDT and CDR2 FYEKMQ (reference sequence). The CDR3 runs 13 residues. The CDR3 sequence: CASSIRGPYEQYF.

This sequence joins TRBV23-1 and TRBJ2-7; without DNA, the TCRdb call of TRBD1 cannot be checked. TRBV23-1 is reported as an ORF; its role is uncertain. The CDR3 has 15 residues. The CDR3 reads CASSPPGRESYEQYF.

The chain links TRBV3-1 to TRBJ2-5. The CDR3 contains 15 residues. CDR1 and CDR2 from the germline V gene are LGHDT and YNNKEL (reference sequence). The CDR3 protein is CASSQDVGVKETQYF.

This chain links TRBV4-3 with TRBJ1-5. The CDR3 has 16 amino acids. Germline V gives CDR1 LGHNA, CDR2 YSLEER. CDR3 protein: CASSHYLDNSNQPQHF.

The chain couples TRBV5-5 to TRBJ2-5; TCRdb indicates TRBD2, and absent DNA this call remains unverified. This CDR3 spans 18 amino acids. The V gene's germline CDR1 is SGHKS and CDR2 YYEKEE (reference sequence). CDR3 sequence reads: CASSLETNGGFLQETQYF.

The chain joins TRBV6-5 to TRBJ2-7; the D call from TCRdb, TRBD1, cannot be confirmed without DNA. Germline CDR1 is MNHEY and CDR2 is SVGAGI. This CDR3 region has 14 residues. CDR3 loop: CASSYYGTGGEKYF.

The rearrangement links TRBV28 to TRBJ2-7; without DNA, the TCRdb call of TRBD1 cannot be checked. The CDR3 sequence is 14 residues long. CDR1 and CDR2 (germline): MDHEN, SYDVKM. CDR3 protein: CASSFPGTGYEQYF.

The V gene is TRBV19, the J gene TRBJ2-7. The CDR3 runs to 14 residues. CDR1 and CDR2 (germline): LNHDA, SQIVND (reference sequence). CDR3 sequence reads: CASSISASSYEQYF.

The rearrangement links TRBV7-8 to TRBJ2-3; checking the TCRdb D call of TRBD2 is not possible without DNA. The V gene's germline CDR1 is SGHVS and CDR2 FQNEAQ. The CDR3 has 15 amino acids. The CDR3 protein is CASSESGRRTDTQYF.

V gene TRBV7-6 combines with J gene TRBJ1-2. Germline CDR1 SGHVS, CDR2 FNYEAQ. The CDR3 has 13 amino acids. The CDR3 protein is CGSSIGEGYGYTF.

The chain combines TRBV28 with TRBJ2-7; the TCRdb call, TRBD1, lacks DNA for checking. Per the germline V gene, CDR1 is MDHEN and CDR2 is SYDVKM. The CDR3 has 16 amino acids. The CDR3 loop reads CASSPYSTGESYEQYF.

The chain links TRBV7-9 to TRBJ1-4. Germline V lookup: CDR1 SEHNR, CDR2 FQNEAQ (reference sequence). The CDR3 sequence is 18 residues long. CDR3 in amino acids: CASSSRNSRLGEVEKLFF.